This T cell receptor (beta chain) was captured in a study of T cells in localized non-small cell lung cancer. The CDR3 extends over 16 amino acids. Produced via immunoSEQ multiplex PCR; TCRdb's table is partial and in-frame only. The sample records around 64,000 clones, about 90% being singletons. The source is a man aged 35 to 69 with stage I squamous cell lung carcinoma. The material was peripheral blood, obtained before any cancer treatment. The V and J genes are TRBV21-1 and TRBJ2-7; TRBD2 was called by the table and not checked on the DNA. TRBV21-1 is labeled a pseudogene. CDR3 nucleotides: TGTGCCAGCAGCAAAGGCTGGGGGGAGGGAGAGGGCGAGCAGTACTTC. It encodes CASSKGWGEGEGEQYF.